The rows below give T cell receptor beta chains drawn from one sample of a study of regulatory T cells in long-lasting Graves disease. Each CDR3 protein is one row after TCRdb ran MiXCR on the multiplex PCR reads. The sample shows some 330,000 distinct CDR3 sequences, less than 30% of them seen only once. Material: peripheral blood mononuclear cells (PBMCs), obtained when the disease was refractory, from a patient treated with antithyroid drugs. These receptors originate from a woman aged 40 to 49 with Graves disease. The CDR3 runs from the conserved cysteine through the conserved F or W. Fields, in order: D gene, V gene, clone size, J gene, CDR3 protein, CDR3 DNA. A D gene is named only where the DNA matches it firmly. Not every row has a clone size; where given, it reads once, few, many or a size class.

NA	TRBV2	many	TRBJ2-7	CASSDFMVSYEQYF	TGTGCCAGCAGTGATTTCATGGTATCCTACGAGCAGTACTTC
NA	TRBV4-1	NA	TRBJ1-5	CASSQTPNSNQPQHF	TGCGCCAGCAGCCAAACTCCCAATAGCAATCAGCCCCAGCATTTT
NA	TRBV28	many	TRBJ2-3	CASSLFRRVDTQYF	TGTGCCAGCAGTTTATTCCGCAGGGTAGATACGCAGTATTTT
NA	TRBV24-1	NA	TRBJ2-7	CATSDQNSYEQYF	TGTGCCACCAGTGATCAGAACTCCTACGAGCAGTACTTC
NA	TRBV5-1	NA	TRBJ2-5	CASSYRGQGQETQYF	TGCGCCAGCAGCTACCGGGGCCAGGGCCAAGAGACCCAGTACTTC
TRBD1	TRBV12-3/TRBV12-4	many	TRBJ2-5	CASSRRRTGDKETQYF	TGTGCCAGCAGCCGTCGGCGTACAGGGGATAAAGAGACCCAGTACTTC
NA	TRBV28	many	TRBJ2-7	CASTRPGRNEQYF	TGTGCCAGCACCCGACCGGGTAGGAACGAGCAGTACTTC
NA	TRBV7-3	NA	TRBJ2-7	CASSLTSLATEQYF	TGTGCCAGCAGCTTAACCTCCCTAGCAACCGAGCAGTACTTC
TRBD2	TRBV20-1	NA	TRBJ2-7	CSARAPAGGRNEQYF	TGCAGTGCTAGAGCCCCAGCGGGAGGGAGAAACGAGCAGTACTTC
NA	TRBV20-1	NA	TRBJ1-1	CSASRLNTEAFF	TGCAGTGCTAGCCGGTTGAACACTGAAGCTTTCTTT
TRBD1	TRBV5-5	few	TRBJ2-7	CASRTRGTGDYEQYF	TGTGCCAGCAGGACGAGAGGGACAGGAGACTACGAGCAGTACTTC
TRBD1	TRBV5-1	few	TRBJ1-6	CASSVVQGASLRGLHF	TGCGCCAGCAGCGTTGTTCAGGGGGCCTCACTTCGCGGACTCCACTTT
NA	TRBV28	many	TRBJ2-7	CASSLNEVFVGRSAYEQYF	TGTGCCAGCAGTTTAAATGAAGTTTTTGTGGGGCGCAGCGCCTACGAGCAGTACTTC
TRBD2	TRBV28	many	TRBJ2-7	CASSLRLAGGYEQYF	TGTGCCAGCAGTTTAAGACTAGCGGGAGGCTACGAGCAGTACTTC
TRBD2	TRBV3-1	NA	TRBJ2-1	CASSQGSGAYNEQFF	TGTGCCAGCAGCCAAGGAAGCGGGGCCTACAATGAGCAGTTCTTC
NA	TRBV5-1	few	TRBJ2-7	CASSLEAPYEQYF	TGCGCCAGCAGCTTGGAAGCTCCCTACGAGCAGTACTTC
NA	TRBV30	few	TRBJ1-4	CAWCRGTPNEKLFF	TGTGCCTGGTGTCGAGGGACACCTAATGAAAAACTGTTTTTT
NA	TRBV5-1	many	TRBJ1-1	CASSLAPGNTEAFF	TGCGCCAGCAGCTTGGCTCCGGGGAACACTGAAGCTTTCTTT
NA	TRBV7-9	few	TRBJ2-7	CASSRFPGDEQYF	TGTGCCAGCAGCCGATTTCCGGGGGACGAGCAGTACTTC
NA	TRBV4-1	few	TRBJ2-4	CASSPVSGRTQYF	TGCGCCAGCAGCCCGGTTTCAGGGCGCACTCAGTACTTC
TRBD1	TRBV29-1	NA	TRBJ1-1	CSTRTGGRAFF	TGCAGCACTCGGACAGGGGGGCGAGCTTTCTTT
TRBD1	TRBV11-3	many	TRBJ2-5	CASSQSTGEETQYF	TGTGCCAGCAGTCAGTCTACAGGGGAAGAGACCCAGTACTTC
NA	TRBV28	few	TRBJ2-3	CASSQTGRGTDTQYF	TGTGCCAGCAGCCAAACAGGGAGGGGCACAGATACGCAGTATTTT
NA	TRBV20-1	few	TRBJ2-2	CSAMVEGNTGELFF	TGCAGTGCTATGGTGGAGGGTAACACCGGGGAGCTGTTTTTT
NA	TRBV12-3/TRBV12-4	many	TRBJ1-5	CASSPDRVNQPQHF	TGTGCCAGCAGCCCCGACAGAGTCAATCAGCCCCAGCATTTT
TRBD1	TRBV28	NA	TRBJ2-6	CASSPLGTGASSGANVLTF	TGTGCCAGCAGTCCCTTGGGGACAGGGGCCAGCTCTGGGGCCAACGTCCTGACTTTC
TRBD1	TRBV19	few	TRBJ2-2	CASTDRGKNTGELFF	TGTGCCAGCACAGACAGGGGAAAGAACACCGGGGAGCTGTTTTTT
NA	TRBV29-1	NA	TRBJ2-1	CSVDGGSSYNEQFF	TGCAGCGTTGATGGCGGCAGCTCCTACAATGAGCAGTTCTTC
NA	TRBV20-1	NA	TRBJ2-5	CSARTRVGETQYF	TGCAGTGCTAGAACGAGGGTGGGAGAGACCCAGTACTTC
NA	TRBV28	many	TRBJ2-7	CASSYHAAYYEQYF	TGTGCCAGCAGTTACCACGCCGCTTATTACGAGCAGTACTTC
NA	TRBV7-9	many	TRBJ2-5	CASSPLRGVQETQYF	TGTGCCAGCAGCCCCTTGCGAGGGGTCCAAGAGACCCAGTACTTC
NA	TRBV28	many	TRBJ1-5	CASSLLTGYSNQPQHF	TGTGCCAGCAGTTTACTCACGGGCTATAGCAATCAGCCCCAGCATTTT
NA	TRBV4-1	few	TRBJ2-7	CASSQDWDWSYEQYF	TGCGCCAGCAGCCAGGACTGGGACTGGTCCTACGAGCAGTACTTC
NA	TRBV28	many	TRBJ1-6	CASTWGNSPLHF	TGTGCCAGCACCTGGGGTAATTCACCCCTCCACTTT
TRBD1	TRBV2	NA	TRBJ1-2	CASSDPGQEGYTF	TGTGCCAGCAGTGATCCAGGACAGGAAGGCTACACCTTC
NA	TRBV15	few	TRBJ1-5	CATSRDRGPQHF	TGTGCCACCAGCAGAGATCGGGGGCCCCAGCATTTT
NA	TRBV28	many	TRBJ2-2	CASSLAVSTSGELFF	TGTGCCAGCAGTTTAGCCGTGTCTACCTCCGGGGAGCTGTTTTTT
NA	TRBV30	NA	TRBJ1-1	CAWRAGVTEAFF	TGTGCCTGGAGGGCCGGGGTAACTGAAGCTTTCTTT
NA	TRBV28	many	TRBJ2-5	CASSLSRGTQYF	TGTGCCAGCAGTTTATCTAGGGGGACCCAGTACTTC
NA	TRBV4-1	few	TRBJ1-1	CASSLRGTPQTPNTEAFF	TGCGCCAGCAGCCTACGCGGGACACCCCAAACACCGAACACTGAAGCTTTCTTT
NA	TRBV28	many	TRBJ1-2	CASSLTAYGYTF	TGTGCCAGCAGTTTAACTGCCTATGGCTACACCTTC